Listed here is a single T cell receptor (beta chain). Its matching antigen is unknown. The data are from a study of T cell responses to AZD1222 COVID-19 vaccine. Study-wide findings and caveats: Donors skewed white British and female; clonal diversity was possibly underestimated. Repertoires in all cases were sampled only once the peak T cell response had passed.

Using immunoSEQ multiplex PCR, the repertoire was profiled, and TCRdb retains in-frame clones only, with some absent. The sample yields about 150,000 clones, 90% seen once. CDR1 and CDR2 (germline): MNHEY, SVGEGT. The CDR3 runs 14 residues. Trimming removed 0 bases at V and 1 base at J, with 3 bases between. The sequences come from peripheral blood, collected 28 days after the second AZD1222 dose. The TCR sequence derives from an adult who received the AZD1222 COVID-19 vaccine. The rearrangement uses TRBV6-2 or TRBV6-3 and TRBJ2-2, with no clear D. CDR3 nucleotides: TGTGCCAGCAGTTACTCGAGGAACACCGGGGAGCTGTTTTTT. Translated: CASSYSRNTGELFF.